A selection of T cell receptor beta chains follows, all from one sample in a study of radiotherapy plus CTLA-4 blockade in lung cancer. Sequenced by immunoSEQ multiplex PCR; TCRdb stores in-frame clones only, minus some. Of 70,000 to 100,000 clones listed, approximately 86% are singletons. This material consisted of peripheral blood, taken from a patient treated with radiotherapy plus ipilimumab. The source of these receptors is a human donor with non-small cell lung cancer who had a partial response to radiotherapy plus ipilimumab. Each CDR3 is given with its conserved first and last residue. Each record gives: V gene, D gene, J gene, clone size, CDR3 DNA, CDR3 protein. A D gene is named only where the DNA matches it firmly. Rows give clone size only sometimes, using once, few, many, or a class for an expanded clone.

v_call: TRBV7-9; d_call: TRBD1; j_call: TRBJ1-2; clone_size: NA; cdr3_nt: TGTGCCAGCAGCTTAGGGATCGGGTCAGGGGGTTATGGCTACACCTTC; cdr3_aa: CASSLGIGSGGYGYTF
v_call: TRBV25-1; d_call: NA; j_call: TRBJ2-3; clone_size: NA; cdr3_nt: TGTGCCAGCAGCCGACAGAATACGCAGTATTTT; cdr3_aa: CASSRQNTQYF
v_call: TRBV4-2; d_call: TRBD2; j_call: TRBJ2-1; clone_size: NA; cdr3_nt: TGTGCCAGCAGCCAAGGGGGAGGGGTCGGAGAGCAGTTCTTC; cdr3_aa: CASSQGGGVGEQFF
v_call: TRBV7-9; d_call: NA; j_call: TRBJ1-2; clone_size: NA; cdr3_nt: TGTGCCAGCAGCTCTAGGGGATCCCTATATGGCTACACCTTC; cdr3_aa: CASSSRGSLYGYTF
v_call: TRBV5-1; d_call: NA; j_call: TRBJ2-4; clone_size: NA; cdr3_nt: TGCGCCAGCAGCCAGACCTCGGGGGGCGCAATCAACATTCAGTACTTC; cdr3_aa: CASSQTSGGAINIQYF
v_call: TRBV29-1; d_call: NA; j_call: TRBJ2-2; clone_size: NA; cdr3_nt: TGCAGCGCCCGACAGACAAAAAACACCGGGGAGCTGTTTTTT; cdr3_aa: CSARQTKNTGELFF
v_call: TRBV27; d_call: NA; j_call: TRBJ2-7; clone_size: few; cdr3_nt: TGTGCCAGCCGCCTCCGGGGTCTCGCAGGTCCTACCTACGAGCAGTACTTC; cdr3_aa: CASRLRGLAGPTYEQYF
v_call: TRBV2; d_call: TRBD1; j_call: TRBJ1-2; clone_size: NA; cdr3_nt: TGTGCCAGCGAAGACGCAGGGGGCAACTATGGCTACACCTTC; cdr3_aa: CASEDAGGNYGYTF
v_call: TRBV6-1; d_call: NA; j_call: TRBJ2-5; clone_size: NA; cdr3_nt: TGTGCCAGCAGCGAAGAGACCCAGTACTTC; cdr3_aa: CASSEETQYF
v_call: TRBV7-6; d_call: NA; j_call: TRBJ2-5; clone_size: NA; cdr3_nt: TGTGCCAGCAACCAAGGCGGGACAGTCCTAGAGACCCAGTACTTC; cdr3_aa: CASNQGGTVLETQYF
v_call: TRBV7-3; d_call: NA; j_call: TRBJ2-2; clone_size: NA; cdr3_nt: TGTGCCAGCAGCTTAATCGGGTTGGCCGGGGAGCTGTTTTTT; cdr3_aa: CASSLIGLAGELFF
v_call: TRBV7-9; d_call: NA; j_call: TRBJ2-1; clone_size: NA; cdr3_nt: TGTGCCAGCAGGCATGAACGACTAGAACGAAACAATGAGCAGTTCTTC; cdr3_aa: CASRHERLERNNEQFF
v_call: TRBV6-1; d_call: NA; j_call: TRBJ1-5; clone_size: NA; cdr3_nt: TGTGCCAGCAGTGACCAGGGTCGGTATCAGCCCCAGCATTTT; cdr3_aa: CASSDQGRYQPQHF
v_call: TRBV27; d_call: NA; j_call: TRBJ1-2; clone_size: NA; cdr3_nt: TGTGCCAGCAGTTTATCGGGGCGGGGAGGTGGCTACACCTTC; cdr3_aa: CASSLSGRGGGYTF
v_call: TRBV28; d_call: NA; j_call: TRBJ2-2; clone_size: NA; cdr3_nt: TGTGCCAGCAGTTTCGTTCAATACGGCGGCGGGGAGCTGTTTTTT; cdr3_aa: CASSFVQYGGGELFF